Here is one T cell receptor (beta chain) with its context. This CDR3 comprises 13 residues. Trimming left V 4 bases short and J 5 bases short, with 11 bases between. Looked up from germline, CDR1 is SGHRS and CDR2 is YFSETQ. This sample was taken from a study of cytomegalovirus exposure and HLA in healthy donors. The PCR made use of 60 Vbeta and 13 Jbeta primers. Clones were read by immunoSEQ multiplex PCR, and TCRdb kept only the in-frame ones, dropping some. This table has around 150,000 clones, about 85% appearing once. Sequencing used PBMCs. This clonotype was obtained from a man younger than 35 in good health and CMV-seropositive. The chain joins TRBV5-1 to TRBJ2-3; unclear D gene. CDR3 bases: TGCGCCAGCAGCCGCGACATGAGAGATACGCAGTATTTT. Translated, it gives CASSRDMRDTQYF.